This entry lists 20 T cell receptor beta chains sequenced from one sample in a study of T cell repertoires in cytomegalovirus infection. TCRdb passed the reads through MiXCR, listing each CDR3 protein once. The data show almost 550,000 distinct CDR3 sequences, 16% seen once. The specimen was CD8+ T cells from PBMCs. These receptors originate from a human donor in good health (CMV status not recorded). Some clones in this sample may be carry-over from other donors' samples.

A word on this clonotype: The conserved closing phenylalanine or tryptophan is absent in this CDR3, likely reflecting a read error. The chain links TRBV29-1 to TRBJ1-2; D is ambiguous. Germline V CDR1 and CDR2: SQVTM, ANQGSEA. This CDR3 has 12 residues. Trimming took 7 bases from V and 8 from J, leaving 17 bases between them. CDR3 loop: CSAPGRLSGYTL. The CDR3 DNA follows: TGCAGCGCCCCCGGCCGGTTATCGGGCTACACCTTA.

This clonotype was seen ten or more times. The rearrangement links TRBV11-2 to TRBJ2-7, with 8 nucleotides matching TRBD1. The J segment lost 1 base and the V segment lost 4 bases, leaving 3 bases of the junction unmatched. The germline CDR1 and CDR2 sequences are SGHAT and FQNNGV. This CDR3 contains 14 residues. CDR3 in DNA: TGTGCCAGCAGCTGGGGGACAGGTTCCTACGAGCAGTACTTC. This codes for CASSWGTGSYEQYF.

J is TRBJ2-4 and V is TRBV2, with D uncertain. The CDR3 is made up of 23 amino acids. The V gene's germline CDR1 is SNHLY and CDR2 FYNNEI. V lost 4 bases, J lost 0 bases, and 34 bases lay in between. CDR3 nucleotide sequence: TGTGCCAGCAGTGTTTTTTTACCACCCGCTATTGTTAGCACGGATCAAGCCAAAAACATTCAGTACTTC. Protein sequence: CASSVFLPPAIVSTDQAKNIQYF.

The V gene is TRBV6-5, the J gene TRBJ2-2; no definite D call. Germline V gives CDR1 MNHEY, CDR2 SVGAGI. V lost 3 bases, J lost 4 bases, and 12 bases lay in between. The CDR3 is 15 amino acids. The DNA for the CDR3 is TGTGCCAGCAGTTATAGGGTAGAGGTCACCGGGGAGCTGTTTTTT. It yields the protein CASSYRVEVTGELFF.

As DNA, the CDR3 is TGTGCCATCATGGGTAGCTCAGGGTGGGATACGCAGTATTTT. The encoded protein is CAIMGSSGWDTQYF. The rearrangement joins TRBV10-3 to TRBJ2-3, with D perhaps matching TRBD1 (5 bases). This CDR3 has 14 residues. V was clipped by 7 bases and J by 6 bases, with 17 bases between them. In germline, CDR1 is ENHRY, CDR2 SYGVKD.

There are many counts of this clonotype. This chain links TRBV12-3 or TRBV12-4 with TRBJ1-2; D not resolved. This CDR3 is 15 amino acids long. Trimming left V 6 bases short and J 4 bases short, with 18 bases between. DNA for the CDR3: TGTGCCAGCAGCCTTCTCACCCAGGCGAGCTATGGCTACACCTTC. Translation gives CASSLLTQASYGYTF.

This clonotype was detected many times. The rearrangement joins TRBV4-1 to TRBJ1-5; D might be TRBD1 (5 bases). The CDR3 has 17 residues. V lost 1 base, J lost 0 bases, and 13 bases lay in between. Germline-derived CDR1 and CDR2 are MGHRA and YSYEKL. The CDR3 DNA sequence: TGCGCCAGCAGCCAAGTTGTGGACATTCTTAGCAATCAGCCCCAGCATTTT. It specifies CASSQVVDILSNQPQHF.

The sample holds many counts of this clonotype. The CDR3 region has the DNA TGTGCCAGCACGGTCGGGGGGGCCCGGGAGACCCAGTACTTC. It codes for CASTVGGARETQYF. The rearrangement uses TRBV6-1 and TRBJ2-5; 8 nucleotides align to TRBD2. Germline V lookup: CDR1 MNHNS, CDR2 SASEGT. V lost 7 bases and J lost 5; bases outside the gene matches: 9. The length of the CDR3 is 14 residues.

Only a few counts were recorded for this clonotype. The V and J genes are TRBV4-1 and TRBJ1-2; D perhaps matches TRBD1 (6 bases). The germline gives CDR1 MGHRA, CDR2 YSYEKL. The CDR3 totals 19 residues. Trimming stripped 0 bases from V and 5 bases from J, with 25 bases between. The CDR3 loop is CASSQDIQSGGPGVYGYTF. CDR3 DNA: TGCGCCAGCAGCCAAGATATTCAGTCGGGGGGGCCAGGCGTATATGGCTACACCTTC.

This clonotype showed up many times. This rearrangement joins TRBV30 to TRBJ2-3; TRBD2 agrees at 10 bases. CDR1 is GTSNPN, CDR2 SVGIG, per germline (reference sequence). Trimming removed 6 bases from V and 1 base from J; junction bases left unmatched: 4. The length of the CDR3 is 14 residues. CDR3 protein: CACSGTSGTDTQYF. The CDR3 region has the DNA TGTGCCTGCTCCGGGACTAGCGGCACAGATACGCAGTATTTT.

The rearrangement links TRBV5-1 to TRBJ1-2; the D is unclear. V lost 0 bases and J lost 2, with 11 bases in between. There are 15 residues in the CDR3. In germline, CDR1 is SGHRS, CDR2 YFSETQ. DNA of the CDR3: TGCGCCAGCAGCTTGGGCGCAAGGGAGAACTATGGCTACACCTTC. It translates to CASSLGARENYGYTF.

This clonotype was counted between two and nine times. V gene TRBV30 combines with J gene TRBJ2-7; tentatively, D is TRBD2 (6 bases). CDR1 and CDR2 (germline): GTSNPN, SVGIG (reference sequence). Trimming took off 0 bases at V and 7 bases at J, with 13 bases between the two ends. The CDR3 covers 13 residues. This chain's CDR3 is CAWSVGLAGEQYF. In nucleotides, the CDR3 is TGTGCCTGGAGTGTAGGCCTGGCGGGAGAGCAGTACTTC.

Details on this clonotype: One end of the junction varies from germline; a read error may be responsible. The chain uses TRBV7-8 and TRBJ1-5; D is perhaps TRBD1 (5 bases). Per the germline V gene, CDR1 is SGHVS and CDR2 is FQNEAQ. The CDR3 is made up of 15 amino acids. The DNA of the CDR3 is TGTGCCAGCAGCTTAGTGGACATCCACCATCAGCCCAAGCATTTT. Protein sequence: CASSLVDIHHQPKHF.

This clonotype was observed many times. This chain connects TRBV4-1 to TRBJ1-3, with D uncertain. This CDR3 comprises 15 residues. Germline CDR1 is MGHRA and CDR2 is YSYEKL. V was clipped by 0 bases and J by 1 base, with 7 bases between them. CDR3 nucleotide sequence: TGCGCCAGCAGCCAAGATACTGCTTCTGGAAACACCATATATTTT. This gives the protein CASSQDTASGNTIYF.

The V call is TRBV19, the J call TRBJ1-5; D is perhaps TRBD1 (5 bases). V gave up 10 bases and J gave up 6 bases, with 7 bases separating them. Per germline, CDR1 LNHDA and CDR2 SQIVND (reference sequence). The CDR3 contains 10 residues. The CDR3 DNA is TGTGCCACCCAGGGTCAGCCCCAGCATTTT. This translates into CATQGQPQHF.

This clonotype was seen a few times. The chain couples TRBV4-1 to TRBJ1-2; D is possibly TRBD1 (5 bases). Germline V gene sequence: CDR1 MGHRA, CDR2 YSYEKL. V gave up 0 bases and J gave up 6 bases, with 11 bases separating them. This CDR3 has 14 amino acids. In DNA form, the CDR3 reads TGCGCCAGCAGCCAAGAGGGGCAGGCCGATGGCTACACCTTC. This encodes CASSQEGQADGYTF.

Many counts were recorded for this clonotype. The genes are TRBV28 and TRBJ2-7; maybe TRBD1 (6 bases). Per germline, CDR1 MDHEN and CDR2 SYDVKM. V gave up 6 bases and J gave up 2 bases, with 11 bases separating them. This CDR3 is 13 amino acids long. The CDR3 nucleotides read TGTGCCAGCAGGGGGACACAGACCTACGAGCAGTACTTC. Encoded protein: CASRGTQTYEQYF. Full variable domain (missing parts from reference TRBV28 and TRBJ2-7): DVKVTQSSRYLVKRTGEKVFLECVQDMDHENMFWYRQDPGLGLRLIYFSYDVKMKEKGDIPEGYSVSREKKERFSLILESASTNQTSMYLCASRGTQTYEQYFGPGTRLTVT.

The sample holds many counts of this clonotype. The V call is TRBV4-1, the J call TRBJ2-1, with D possibly being TRBD1 (6 bases). The CDR3 sequence is 14 residues long. V was trimmed by 3 bases and J by 8 bases, leaving 14 bases between them. The V gene's germline CDR1 is MGHRA and CDR2 YSYEKL. This CDR3 reads CASSQFMGADEQFF. CDR3 bases: TGCGCCAGCAGCCAGTTCATGGGGGCTGATGAGCAGTTCTTC.

This clonotype was seen many times. CDR3 residues: CASSKTGYYEQYF. The CDR3 DNA reads as TGTGCCAGCAGCAAGACAGGGTACTACGAGCAGTACTTC. This chain connects TRBV7-9 to TRBJ2-7; 7 nucleotides match TRBD1. The junction had 4 bases not matched to a gene; V was cut back by 5 bases and J by 3 bases. CDR1 SEHNR and CDR2 FQNEAQ come from the germline V gene (reference sequence). The CDR3 has 13 amino acids.

This clonotype was seen many times. The J gene is TRBJ2-5, the V gene TRBV12-3 or TRBV12-4; perhaps TRBD1 as D (6 bases). Trimming took off 7 bases at V and 2 bases at J, with 14 bases between the two ends. The CDR3 sequence is 14 residues long. CDR3 sequence reads: CASNREEKQETQYF. DNA of the CDR3: TGTGCCAGCAACAGGGAAGAGAAGCAAGAGACCCAGTACTTC.